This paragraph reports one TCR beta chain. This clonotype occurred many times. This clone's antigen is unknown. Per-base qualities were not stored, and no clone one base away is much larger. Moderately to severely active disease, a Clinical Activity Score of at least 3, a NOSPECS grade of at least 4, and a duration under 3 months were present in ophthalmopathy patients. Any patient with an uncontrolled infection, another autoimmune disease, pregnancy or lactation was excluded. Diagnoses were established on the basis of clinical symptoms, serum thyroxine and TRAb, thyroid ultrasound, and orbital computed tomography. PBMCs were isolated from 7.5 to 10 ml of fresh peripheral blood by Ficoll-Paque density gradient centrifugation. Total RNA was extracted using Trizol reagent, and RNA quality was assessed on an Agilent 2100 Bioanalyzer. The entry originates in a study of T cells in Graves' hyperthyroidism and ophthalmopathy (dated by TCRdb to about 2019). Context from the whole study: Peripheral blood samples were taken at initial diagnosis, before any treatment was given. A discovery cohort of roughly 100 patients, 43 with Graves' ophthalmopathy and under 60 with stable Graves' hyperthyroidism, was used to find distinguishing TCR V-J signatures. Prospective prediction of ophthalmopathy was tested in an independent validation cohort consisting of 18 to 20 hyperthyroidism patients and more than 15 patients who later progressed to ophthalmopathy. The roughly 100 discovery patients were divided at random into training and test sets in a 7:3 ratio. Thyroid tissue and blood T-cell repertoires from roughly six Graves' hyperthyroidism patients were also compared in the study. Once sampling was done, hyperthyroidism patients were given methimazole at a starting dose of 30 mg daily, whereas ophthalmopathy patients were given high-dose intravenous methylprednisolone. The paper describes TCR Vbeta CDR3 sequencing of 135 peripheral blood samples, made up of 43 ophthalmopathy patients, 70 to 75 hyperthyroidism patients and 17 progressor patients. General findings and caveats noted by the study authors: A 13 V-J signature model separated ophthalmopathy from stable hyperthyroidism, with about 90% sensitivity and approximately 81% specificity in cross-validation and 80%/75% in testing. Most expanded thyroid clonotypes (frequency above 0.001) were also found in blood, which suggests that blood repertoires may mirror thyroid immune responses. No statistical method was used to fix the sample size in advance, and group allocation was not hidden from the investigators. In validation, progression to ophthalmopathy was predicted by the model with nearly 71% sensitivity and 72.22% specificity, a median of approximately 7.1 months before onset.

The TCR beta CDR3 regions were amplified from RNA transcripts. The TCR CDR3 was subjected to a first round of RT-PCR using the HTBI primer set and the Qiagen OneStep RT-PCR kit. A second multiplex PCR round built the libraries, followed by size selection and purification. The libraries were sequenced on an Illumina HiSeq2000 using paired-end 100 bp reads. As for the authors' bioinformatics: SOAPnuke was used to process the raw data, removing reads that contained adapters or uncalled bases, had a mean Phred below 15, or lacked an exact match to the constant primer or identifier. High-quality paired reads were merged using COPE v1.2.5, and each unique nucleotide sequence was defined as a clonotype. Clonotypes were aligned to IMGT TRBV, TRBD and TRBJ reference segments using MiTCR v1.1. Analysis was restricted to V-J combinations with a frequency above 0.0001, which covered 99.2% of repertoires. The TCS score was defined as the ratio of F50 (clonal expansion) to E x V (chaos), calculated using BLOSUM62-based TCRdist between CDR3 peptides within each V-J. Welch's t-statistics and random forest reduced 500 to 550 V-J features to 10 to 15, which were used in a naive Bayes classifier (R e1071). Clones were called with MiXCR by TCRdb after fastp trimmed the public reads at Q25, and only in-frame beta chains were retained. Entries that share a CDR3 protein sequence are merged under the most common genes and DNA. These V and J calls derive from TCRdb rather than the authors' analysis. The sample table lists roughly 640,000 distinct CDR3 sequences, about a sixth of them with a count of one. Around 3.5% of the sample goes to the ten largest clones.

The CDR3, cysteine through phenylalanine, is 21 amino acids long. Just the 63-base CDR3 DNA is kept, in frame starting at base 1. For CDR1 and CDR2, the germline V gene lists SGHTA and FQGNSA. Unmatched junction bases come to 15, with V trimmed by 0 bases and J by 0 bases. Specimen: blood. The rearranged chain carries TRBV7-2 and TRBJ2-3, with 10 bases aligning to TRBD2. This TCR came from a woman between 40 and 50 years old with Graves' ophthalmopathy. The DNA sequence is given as TGTGCCAGCAGCTTAGCGAGAAGCGGGAGGGCCGGGCTTGCCAGCACAGATACGCAGTATTTT. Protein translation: CASSLARSGRAGLASTDTQYF.